This T cell receptor (beta chain) was sequenced during a study of blood T cells in healthy people across ages. Germline lookup yields CDR1 LGHDT and CDR2 YNNKEL (reference sequence). The V segment lost 4 bases and the J segment 7 bases; nucleotides outside the gene matches: 13. The CDR3 spans 16 residues. A sample-barcoded 5' primer and a J-beta primer mix were used in a second PCR of roughly 6 to 11 cycles. Via MiXCR, TCRdb re-called the 5' RACE reads, giving one row per CDR3 protein. The table lists over 600,000 distinct CDR3 sequences, 56% of them singletons, with roughly 24% in the top ten. This clonotype has only a few counts. All donors came from Russia, were Caucasian and healthy, and spanned ages roughly 6 to 100.

The receptor was derived from a man aged 40-55 years in good health. The chain recombines TRBV3-1 with TRBJ2-1; TRBD2 agrees at 7 bases. Sequenced input: blood. CDR3 sequence reads: CASSPLAAGAENEQFF. In DNA form, the CDR3 reads TGTGCCAGCAGCCCCTTAGCCGCGGGAGCGGAGAATGAGCAGTTCTTC.